The 16 T cell receptor beta chains below come from one sample, sequenced in a study of blood T cells in healthy people across ages. For the second PCR, which ran for roughly 7 to 11 cycles, a sample-barcoded 5' primer and a J-beta primer mix were used. TCRdb processed the 5' RACE reads anew with MiXCR; each CDR3 protein has one entry. The sample has roughly 1 million distinct CDR3 sequences; 20% to 25% are singletons. The data were also submitted as part of a second study, on T cells of mothers and their children.

The material sequenced was blood. The receptors derive from a girl aged 2 to 10 in good health.

A few counts support this clonotype. CDR3 DNA sequence: TGTGCCAGCAGTGGTACGGGCCCTGGGGCCAACGTCCTGACTTTC. It encodes CASSGTGPGANVLTF. The chain has TRBV6-2 or TRBV6-3 and TRBJ2-6; no clear D. Germline V lookup: CDR1 MNHEY, CDR2 SVGEGT. Trimming took 5 bases from V and 2 from J, leaving 10 bases between them. This CDR3 comprises 15 residues.

This clonotype was seen more than once but under ten times. J is TRBJ2-5 and V is TRBV28, with 13 nucleotides matching TRBD2. The end of the DNA is better explained by TRBJ2-7, so the J call may be wrong. Germline CDR1 MDHEN, CDR2 SYDVKM. The CDR3 is 14 amino acids. CDR3 DNA sequence: TGTGCCAGCCGACTAGCGGGAGGACCTTACGAGCAGTACTTC. Protein product: CASRLAGGPYEQYF.

This sequence joins TRBV29-1 and TRBJ2-7; the match to TRBD2 covers 10 bases. Per the germline V gene, CDR1 is SQVTM and CDR2 is ANQGSEA. This CDR3 region has 14 residues. J gave up 4 bases and V 6 bases, and 9 bases lay outside the gene matches. The DNA for the CDR3 is TGCAGCGTCGCTATAGCGGGGGGAAAGTACGAGCAGTACTTC. Translated, it gives CSVAIAGGKYEQYF.

The chain uses TRBV7-9 and TRBJ2-7; D unresolved. Germline V lookup: CDR1 SEHNR, CDR2 FQNEAQ (reference sequence). The ends were cut back, 4 bases at V and 7 bases at J, with 11 bases in the middle. The CDR3 runs 12 residues. The CDR3 coding sequence is TGTGCCAGCAGCTCGTCGGTGGGAGAGCAGTACTTC. It translates to CASSSSVGEQYF.

This clonotype was seen only a few times. The junction departs from germline at one end; a sequencing error may be responsible. The CDR3 spells CASSSPYHGKETQYF. CDR3 DNA: TGTGCCAGCAGCTCCCCTTACCATGGGAAAGAGACCCAATACTTC. The J gene is TRBJ2-1, the V gene TRBV5-6, with no clear D. The CDR3 extends over 15 amino acids. The germline gives CDR1 SGHDT, CDR2 YYEEEE.

This sequence joins TRBV7-9 and TRBJ2-1, with D unresolved. V lost 0 bases and J lost 5, with 8 bases in between. This CDR3 has 14 residues. Germline assignment: CDR1 SEHNR and CDR2 FQNEAQ (reference sequence). DNA of the CDR3: TGTGCCAGCAGCTTAGCGCTATCCAACAATGAGCAGTTCTTC. Protein sequence: CASSLALSNNEQFF.

The chain joins TRBV5-1 to TRBJ2-5; 7 bases fit TRBD2. CDR1 is SGHRS, CDR2 YFSETQ, per germline. The CDR3 has 14 residues. The junction had 8 bases not matched to a gene; V was cut back by 4 bases and J by 5 bases. The CDR3 region has the DNA TGCGCCAGCAGCCCCGGGACTACCAGGGAGACCCAGTACTTC. Translating gives CASSPGTTRETQYF.

This clonotype was counted a few times. The CDR3 reads CSVILNTEAFF. In DNA, the CDR3 is TGCAGTGTAATTTTGAACACTGAAGCTTTCTTT. This rearrangement joins TRBV20-1 to TRBJ1-1; no clear D gene. This CDR3 is built from 11 residues. Between the trimmed V and J ends, which lost 7 bases and 0 bases, there was a span of 6 bases. Per the germline V gene, CDR1 is DFQATT and CDR2 is SNEGSKA (reference sequence).

This clonotype has just one count. CDR3 DNA sequence: TGCGCCAGCAGCCAAGTTTACAGAAGGGTAGTGAACACTGAAGCTTTCTTT. The encoded protein is CASSQVYRRVVNTEAFF. V gene TRBV4-3 combines with J gene TRBJ1-1; D uncertain. Per germline, CDR1 LGHNA and CDR2 YSLEER. The ends were cut back, 1 base at V and 0 bases at J, with 15 bases in the middle. The CDR3 length is 17 residues.

The V gene is TRBV28, the J gene TRBJ2-1; TRBD2 agrees at 8 bases. Germline-derived CDR1 and CDR2 are MDHEN and SYDVKM. The CDR3 consists of 18 residues. After removal of 7 bases from V and 4 bases from J, the junction contained 18 bases not matched to a gene. The CDR3 DNA sequence: TGTGCCAGCACCTTTCGCCGTCTAGCGGGCGCCGGTTACAATGAGCAGTTCTTC. It specifies CASTFRRLAGAGYNEQFF. The full variable domain, completed using reference TRBV28 and TRBJ2-1, is DVKVTQSSRYLVKRTGEKVFLECVQDMDHENMFWYRQDPGLGLRLIYFSYDVKMKEKGDIPEGYSVSREKKERFSLILESASTNQTSMYLCASTFRRLAGAGYNEQFFGPGTRLTVL.

This clonotype came up a few times. The V call is TRBV2, the J call TRBJ2-3, with a weak D call TRBD1 (6 bases). The ends were cut back, 6 bases at V and 0 bases at J, with 13 bases in the middle. CDR1 and CDR2 (germline): SNHLY, FYNNEI. CDR3 size: 15 residues. This CDR3 is CASSSVGQSTDTQYF. DNA of the CDR3: TGTGCCAGCAGCTCCGTGGGACAAAGCACAGATACGCAGTATTTT.

The chain has TRBV4-3 and TRBJ1-1; D gene unclear. The CDR3 is 13 amino acids. In germline, CDR1 is LGHNA, CDR2 YSLEER. V dropped 1 base and J dropped 11 bases, with 14 bases sitting between them. CDR3 amino acids: CASSQVLSWEAFF. The CDR3 nucleotides are TGCGCCAGCAGCCAAGTATTATCCTGGGAGGCTTTCTTT.

This clonotype was seen only a few times. The chain links TRBV2 to TRBJ1-1; D is unclear. This CDR3 region has 14 residues. CDR1 is SNHLY, CDR2 FYNNEI, per germline. Trimming cost V 5 bases and J 4 bases, with 14 bases left between them. The CDR3 DNA sequence: TGTGCCAGCAGTCCTAGCGCATTAGGCACTGAAGCTTTCTTT. Encoded protein: CASSPSALGTEAFF.

The gene calls are TRBV20-1 and TRBJ2-3; 15 nucleotides agree with TRBD2. The CDR3 contains 15 residues. Trimming removed 6 bases from V and 3 bases from J; junction bases left unmatched: 4. Germline values: CDR1 DFQATT, CDR2 SNEGSKA (reference sequence). CDR3 sequence reads: CSAWTSGGVTDTQYF. CDR3 DNA sequence: TGCAGTGCGTGGACTAGCGGGGGGGTGACAGATACGCAGTATTTT.

This clonotype was detected a few times. This rearrangement joins TRBV20-1 to TRBJ2-3; D is undetermined. Trimming shortened V by 5 bases and J by 6 bases, and 18 bases separated the two germline ends. CDR1 DFQATT and CDR2 SNEGSKA come from the germline V gene (reference sequence). The CDR3 contains 14 residues. The CDR3 DNA is TGCAGTGCTTTTTCCGGGCCTGGTTTGGATACGCAGTATTTT. It specifies CSAFSGPGLDTQYF.

In its sample, this clonotype was seen a few times. V and J are TRBV7-9 and TRBJ2-5, with D hard to call. V lost 7 bases and J 5 bases, leaving 14 bases between the germline ends. The germline CDR1 and CDR2 sequences are SEHNR and FQNEAQ (reference sequence). The CDR3 loop spans 13 amino acids. The chain's CDR3 is CASTPPEVETQYF. In DNA, the CDR3 is TGTGCCAGCACCCCGCCCGAGGTCGAGACCCAGTACTTC.